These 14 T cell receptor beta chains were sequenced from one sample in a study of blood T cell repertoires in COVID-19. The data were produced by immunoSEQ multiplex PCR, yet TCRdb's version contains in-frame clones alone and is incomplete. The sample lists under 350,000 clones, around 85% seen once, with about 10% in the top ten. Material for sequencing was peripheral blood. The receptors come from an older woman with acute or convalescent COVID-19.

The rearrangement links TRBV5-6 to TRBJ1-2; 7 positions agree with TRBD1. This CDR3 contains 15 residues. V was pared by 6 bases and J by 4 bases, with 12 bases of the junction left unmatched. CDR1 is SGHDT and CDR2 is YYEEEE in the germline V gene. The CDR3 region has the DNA TGTGCCAGCACCCGCCGGGACAGTGGTGGCTATGGCTACACCTTC. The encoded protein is CASTRRDSGGYGYTF.

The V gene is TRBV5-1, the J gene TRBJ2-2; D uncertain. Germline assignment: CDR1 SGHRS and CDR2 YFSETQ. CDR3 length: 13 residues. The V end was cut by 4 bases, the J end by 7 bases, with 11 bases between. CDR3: CASSGTYHGELFF. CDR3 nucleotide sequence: TGCGCCAGCAGCGGCACATATCACGGGGAGCTGTTTTTT.

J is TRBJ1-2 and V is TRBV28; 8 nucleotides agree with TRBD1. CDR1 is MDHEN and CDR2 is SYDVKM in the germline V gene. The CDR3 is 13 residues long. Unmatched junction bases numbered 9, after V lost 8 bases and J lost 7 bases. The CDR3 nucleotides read TGTGCCAGCCAGACAGGGGAGAAGGCTGGCTACACCTTC. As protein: CASQTGEKAGYTF.

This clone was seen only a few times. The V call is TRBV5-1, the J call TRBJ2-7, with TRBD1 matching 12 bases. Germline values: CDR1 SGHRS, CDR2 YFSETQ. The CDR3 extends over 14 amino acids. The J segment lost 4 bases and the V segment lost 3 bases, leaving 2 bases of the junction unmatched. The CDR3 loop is CASSSGQGAYEQYF. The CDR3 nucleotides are TGCGCCAGCAGCTCGGGACAGGGGGCTTACGAGCAGTACTTC.

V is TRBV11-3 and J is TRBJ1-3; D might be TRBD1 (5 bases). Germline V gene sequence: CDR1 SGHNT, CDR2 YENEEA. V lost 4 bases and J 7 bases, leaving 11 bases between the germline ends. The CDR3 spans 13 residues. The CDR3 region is CASSSGHSNTIYF. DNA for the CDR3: TGTGCCAGCAGCTCCGGACACTCCAACACCATATATTTT.

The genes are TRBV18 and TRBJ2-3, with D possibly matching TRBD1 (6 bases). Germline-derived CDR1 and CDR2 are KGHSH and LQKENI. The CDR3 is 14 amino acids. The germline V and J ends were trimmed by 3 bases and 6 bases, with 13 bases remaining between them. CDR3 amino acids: CASSPGATHDTQYF. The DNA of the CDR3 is TGTGCCAGCTCACCGGGGGCGACCCACGATACGCAGTATTTT.

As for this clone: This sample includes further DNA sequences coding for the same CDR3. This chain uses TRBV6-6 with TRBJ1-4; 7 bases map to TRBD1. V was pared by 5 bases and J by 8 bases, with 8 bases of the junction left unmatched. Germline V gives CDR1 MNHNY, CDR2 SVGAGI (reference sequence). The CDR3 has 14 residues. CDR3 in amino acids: CASSRNRGGEKLFF. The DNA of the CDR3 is TGTGCCAGCAGTCGCAACAGGGGTGGCGAAAAACTGTTTTTT.

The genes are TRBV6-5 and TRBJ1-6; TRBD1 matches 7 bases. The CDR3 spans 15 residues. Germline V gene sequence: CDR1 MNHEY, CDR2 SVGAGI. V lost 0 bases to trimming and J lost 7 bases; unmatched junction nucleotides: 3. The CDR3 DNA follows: TGTGCCAGCAGTTACTCGACAGGGAGAAATTCACCCCTCCACTTT. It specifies CASSYSTGRNSPLHF.

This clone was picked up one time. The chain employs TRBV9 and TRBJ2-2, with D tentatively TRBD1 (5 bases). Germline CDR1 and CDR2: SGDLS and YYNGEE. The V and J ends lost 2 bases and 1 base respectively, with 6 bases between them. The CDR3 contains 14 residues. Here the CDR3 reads CASSVGQNTGELFF. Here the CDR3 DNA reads TGTGCCAGCAGCGTTGGACAGAACACCGGGGAGCTGTTTTTT.

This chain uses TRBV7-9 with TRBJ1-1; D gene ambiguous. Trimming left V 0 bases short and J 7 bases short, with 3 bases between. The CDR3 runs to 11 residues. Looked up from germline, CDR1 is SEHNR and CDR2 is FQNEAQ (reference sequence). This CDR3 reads CASSLAHEAFF. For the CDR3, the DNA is TGTGCCAGCAGCTTAGCTCATGAAGCTTTCTTT.

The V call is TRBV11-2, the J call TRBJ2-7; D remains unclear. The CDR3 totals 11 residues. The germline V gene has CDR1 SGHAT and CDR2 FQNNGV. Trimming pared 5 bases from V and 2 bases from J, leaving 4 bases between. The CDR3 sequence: CASSLAYEQYF. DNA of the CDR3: TGTGCCAGCAGCCTCGCCTACGAGCAGTACTTC.

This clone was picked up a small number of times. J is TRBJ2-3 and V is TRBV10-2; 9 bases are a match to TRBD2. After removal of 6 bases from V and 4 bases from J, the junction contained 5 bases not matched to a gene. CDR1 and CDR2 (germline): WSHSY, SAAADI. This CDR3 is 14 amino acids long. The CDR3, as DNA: TGCGCCAGCAGCCCAGCGGGGGGAGCAGATACGCAGTATTTT. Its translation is CASSPAGGADTQYF.

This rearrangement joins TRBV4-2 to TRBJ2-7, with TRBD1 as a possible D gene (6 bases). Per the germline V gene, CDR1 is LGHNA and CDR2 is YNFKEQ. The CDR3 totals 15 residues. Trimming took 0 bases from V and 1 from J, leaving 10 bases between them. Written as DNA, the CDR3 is TGTGCCAGCAGCCAAGAGTGGGACACTTCCTACGAGCAGTACTTC. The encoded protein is CASSQEWDTSYEQYF.

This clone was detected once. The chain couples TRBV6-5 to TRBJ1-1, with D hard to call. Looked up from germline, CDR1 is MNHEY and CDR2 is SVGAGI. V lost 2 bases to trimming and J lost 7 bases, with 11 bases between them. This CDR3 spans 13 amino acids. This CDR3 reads CASSYRRESEAFF. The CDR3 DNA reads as TGTGCCAGCAGTTACCGCCGGGAGAGTGAAGCTTTCTTT.